This T cell receptor beta chain comes out of a study of shared clonotypes between healthy human individuals. Regarding the study as a whole: The small donor group covered limited genetic and exposure diversity.

V was pared by 6 bases and J by 1 base, with 12 bases between. The length of the CDR3 is 14 residues. Germline values: CDR1 SGHTA, CDR2 FQGNSA. All donors were healthy HIV-negative adults lacking recent acute infections or vaccinations. The investigators split CD4+ cells into a CD45RA+ naive subset and a CD45RA-negative memory subset. The assay was run at deep level. Data came from immunoSEQ multiplex PCR; TCRdb stores just in-frame clones and leaves some out. This sample carries nearly 1 million clones, approximately 76% of them seen once, and the ten largest clones take around 1.4%. This clone occurred a few times. No antigen is known for it.

The gene calls are TRBV7-2 and TRBJ1-1; D perhaps matches TRBD1 (5 bases). The clonotype originates from a man younger than 35 in good health. The sample consisted of memory CD4+ T cells sorted from blood. Subset given: CD45RA-negative fraction. CDR3 nucleotide sequence: TGTGCCAGCAGGACCTTGGGGGAGAACACTGAAGCTTTCTTT. It codes for CASRTLGENTEAFF.